The source of this TCR beta chain is a study of beta chain features in type 1 diabetes. Expressed TCRB transcripts were sequenced because the entire RNA isolate underwent reverse transcription. The average output of naive, central memory and regulatory T cell samples was millions of reads. Sequencing used immunoSEQ multiplex PCR; TCRdb keeps in-frame clones, though not all of them. The sample lists fewer than 350,000 clones; about 18% were seen once. CDR1 is LNHDA, CDR2 SQIVND, per germline (reference sequence). The CDR3 consists of 14 residues. V lost 3 bases, J lost 6 bases, and 12 bases lay in between. Regarding this clone: Antigen specificity is unknown.

One heparinised blood draw, averaging about 100 mL, came from each donor. Naive, central memory, regulatory and stem cell-like memory cells within the CD4+ compartment were sorted using CD45RO/CCR7/CD25/CD127/CD95/CD27. Study-level points and caveats: Moderate yet significant TCRB CDR3 shortening was seen in Type 1 diabetes patients in all four CD4+ subsets.

This TCR came from a woman under 30 in good health. The sequenced material came from naive CD4+ T cells from blood. The rearrangement joins TRBV19 to TRBJ1-5, with D hard to call. CDR3 in amino acids: CASSMRAHGQPQHF. CDR3 sequence (DNA): TGTGCCAGTAGTATGAGGGCCCATGGTCAGCCCCAGCATTTT.